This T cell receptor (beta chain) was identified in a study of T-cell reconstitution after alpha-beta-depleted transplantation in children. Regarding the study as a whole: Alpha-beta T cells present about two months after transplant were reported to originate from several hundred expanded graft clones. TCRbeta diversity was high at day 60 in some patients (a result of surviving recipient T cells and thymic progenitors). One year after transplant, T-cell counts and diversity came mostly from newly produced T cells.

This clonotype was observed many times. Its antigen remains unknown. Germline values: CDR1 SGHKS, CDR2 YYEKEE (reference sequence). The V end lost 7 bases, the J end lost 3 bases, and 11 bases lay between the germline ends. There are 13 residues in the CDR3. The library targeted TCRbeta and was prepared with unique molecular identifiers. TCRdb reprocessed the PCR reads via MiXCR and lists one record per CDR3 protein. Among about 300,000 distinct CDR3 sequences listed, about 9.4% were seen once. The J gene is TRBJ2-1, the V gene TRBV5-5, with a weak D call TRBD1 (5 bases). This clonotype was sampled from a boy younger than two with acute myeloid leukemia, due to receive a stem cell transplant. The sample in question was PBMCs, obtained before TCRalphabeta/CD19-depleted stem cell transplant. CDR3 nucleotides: TGTGCCAGCGTAGACAGAAACTACAATGAGCAGTTCTTC. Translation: CASVDRNYNEQFF.